A selection of T cell receptor beta chains follows, all from one sample in a study of T cell responses to AZD1222 COVID-19 vaccine. Produced via immunoSEQ multiplex PCR; TCRdb's table is partial and in-frame only. The sample includes 90,000 to 120,000 clones, 90% to 95% seen only once; the top ten take around 6.6%. The sample consisted of peripheral blood, taken 28 days after the second AZD1222 dose. The origin of the receptors is an adult who received the AZD1222 COVID-19 vaccine. CDR3s include the opening cysteine and the closing phenylalanine or tryptophan. The order of the fields is J gene, V gene, D gene, clone size, CDR3 DNA, CDR3 protein. The D gene is left open where the match is weak. Size is stated for part of the rows, as once, few or many counts, or as a class when the clone is expanded.

TRBJ1-5 | TRBV12-3/TRBV12-4 | . | . | TGTGCCAGCAGCTACAGTTGGGGTCAGCCCCAGCATTTT | CASSYSWGQPQHF
TRBJ2-7 | TRBV5-1 | . | few | TGCGCCAGCAGCTTGCTGGGGGGGCCCTCCTACGAGCAGTACTTC | CASSLLGGPSYEQYF
TRBJ1-1 | TRBV5-1 | TRBD1 | . | TGCGCCAGCAGCCGTCAGACAGGGCGCGCTGAAGCTTTCTTT | CASSRQTGRAEAFF
TRBJ1-6 | TRBV3-1/TRBV3-2 | . | . | TGTGCCAGCAGCCCCCGACTGTCCTCCTATAATTCACCCCTCCACTTT | CASSPRLSSYNSPLHF
TRBJ1-5 | TRBV4-2 | TRBD1 | . | TGTGCCAGCAGCCGGGACAGGGTGGGTCAGCCCCAGCATTTT | CASSRDRVGQPQHF
TRBJ1-2 | TRBV19 | . | . | TGTGCCAGTAGTAAGACAAAGGAAACGACTTACTATGGCTACACCTTC | CASSKTKETTYYGYTF
TRBJ1-1 | TRBV11-3 | . | . | TGTGCCAGCAGCTTAAAAACGAACACTGAAGCTTTCTTT | CASSLKTNTEAFF
TRBJ1-1 | TRBV19 | . | . | TGTGCCAGTAGTGCCACAGGGAGAGGCACTGAAGCTTTCTTT | CASSATGRGTEAFF
TRBJ1-5 | TRBV30 | . | . | TGTGCCTGGAGTGCCCTCCCCGATCAGCCCCAGCATTTT | CAWSALPDQPQHF
TRBJ1-2 | TRBV30 | . | . | TGTGCCTGGAGTGCAGGGGAGGGTGGCTACACCTTC | CAWSAGEGGYTF
TRBJ2-7 | TRBV6-5 | TRBD1 | . | TGTGCCAGCAGAACCGGGACAGGGGCCTACGAGCAGTACTTC | CASRTGTGAYEQYF
TRBJ1-2 | TRBV21-1 | . | . | TGTGCCAGCAGCAATCTCAGCCAGGGCGACTATGGCTACACCTTC | CASSNLSQGDYGYTF
TRBJ2-1 | TRBV5-4 | TRBD2 | . | TGTGCCAGCAGCGGGGGACTAGCGGGGAATGAGCAGTTCTTC | CASSGGLAGNEQFF
TRBJ1-3 | TRBV30 | . | . | TGTGCCTGGAATCATTTTGGAAACACCATATATTTT | CAWNHFGNTIYF
TRBJ2-5 | TRBV19 | TRBD1 | . | TGTGCCAGTAGGACAGGGGGCCGGGAGACCCAGTACTTC | CASRTGGRETQYF
TRBJ2-6 | TRBV6-5 | TRBD1 | few | TGTGCCACAGGGGGCGTTGGCTCTGGGGCCAACGTCCTGACTTTC | CATGGVGSGANVLTF
TRBJ1-2 | TRBV7-9 | . | . | TGTGCCAGCAGCTTACAGGAGGGGTCCTATGGCTACACCTTC | CASSLQEGSYGYTF
TRBJ1-6 | TRBV6-5 | . | . | TGTGCCAGCAGTTACGATCGGTATTCACCCCTCCACTTT | CASSYDRYSPLHF
TRBJ2-3 | TRBV5-4 | . | few | TGTGCCAGCAGCCAAAATTACAACCGTCGAACAGATACGCAGTATTTT | CASSQNYNRRTDTQYF
TRBJ1-4 | TRBV7-2 | . | . | TGTGCCAGCAGCTGGGCAGGACAGACTAATGAAAAACTGTTTTTT | CASSWAGQTNEKLFF
TRBJ1-2 | TRBV5-1 | . | . | TGCGCCAGCAGCTATACCGGGACACGCTACTATGGCTACACCTTC | CASSYTGTRYYGYTF
TRBJ2-7 | TRBV28 | . | . | TGTGCCAGCAGCCTGTTTACCGGGACGCCGCCAGAGCAGTACTTC | CASSLFTGTPPEQYF
TRBJ1-5 | TRBV6-5 | TRBD1 | . | TGTGCCAGCAGCTCCGACAGGGGGATCTATCAGCCCCAGCATTTT | CASSSDRGIYQPQHF
TRBJ1-5 | TRBV6-5 | TRBD1 | . | TGTGCCAGCAGGGACAGGGTCTTTTATCAGCCCCAGCATTTT | CASRDRVFYQPQHF
TRBJ2-7 | TRBV19 | . | . | TGTGCCAGTAGTCAAGATTACGAGCAGTACTTC | CASSQDYEQYF
TRBJ2-7 | TRBV2 | TRBD2 | . | TGTGCCAGCAAGGATCTAGCGGGGGCCTACGAGCAGTACTTC | CASKDLAGAYEQYF
TRBJ2-7 | TRBV27 | . | . | TGTGCCAGCAGACTCGGGAACGACTGGACCTACGAGCAGTACTTC | CASRLGNDWTYEQYF
TRBJ1-1 | TRBV28 | TRBD1 | . | TGTGCCAGCAGTCCCCTACAGGGGCGGGCCACTGAAGCTTTCTTT | CASSPLQGRATEAFF
TRBJ1-6 | TRBV6-1 | . | . | TGTGCCAGCAGTGAAGGGACCTATGATTCACCCCTCCACTTT | CASSEGTYDSPLHF
TRBJ1-5 | TRBV10-3 | . | . | TGTGCCATCAGTGAGTCGTCAGTCAATCAGCCCCAGCATTTT | CAISESSVNQPQHF
TRBJ1-1 | TRBV7-2 | TRBD1 | . | TGTGCCAGCAGCCGCAGGGGGACTGAAGCTTTCTTT | CASSRRGTEAFF
TRBJ1-5 | TRBV19 | TRBD1 | . | TGTGCCAGTAGTATAAGAAGGGGTCAGGGGGCGGAACCCCAGCATTTT | CASSIRRGQGAEPQHF
TRBJ2-7 | TRBV6-5 | . | . | TGTGCCAGCAGTCTACAGGGTCACGGGACCTACGAGCAGTACTTC | CASSLQGHGTYEQYF